The T cell receptor (beta chain) described here comes from a study of STAT5B mutations in CD4+ large granular lymphocyte leukemia. General study findings and limits: Patient CD4-sorted repertoires stayed more clonal than healthy ones after leukemic-clone removal.

The table came from immunoSEQ multiplex PCR; TCRdb's copy has only in-frame clones and leaves some out. The profile shows around 10,000 clones, about 79% of them singletons. This clone came up once. Its antigen remains unidentified. The specimen sequenced was PBMCs. This TCR came from a man in his sixties with CD4+ T-cell large granular lymphocyte leukemia.

The CDR3 DNA sequence: TGCGCCAGCACCCGGCGAGGCACAGATACGCAGTATTTT. It specifies CASTRRGTDTQYF. This rearrangement joins TRBV5-1 to TRBJ2-3, with D unresolved. There are 13 residues in the CDR3. Germline loops: CDR1 SGHRS, CDR2 YFSETQ. V was clipped by 6 bases and J by 1 base, with 9 bases between them.